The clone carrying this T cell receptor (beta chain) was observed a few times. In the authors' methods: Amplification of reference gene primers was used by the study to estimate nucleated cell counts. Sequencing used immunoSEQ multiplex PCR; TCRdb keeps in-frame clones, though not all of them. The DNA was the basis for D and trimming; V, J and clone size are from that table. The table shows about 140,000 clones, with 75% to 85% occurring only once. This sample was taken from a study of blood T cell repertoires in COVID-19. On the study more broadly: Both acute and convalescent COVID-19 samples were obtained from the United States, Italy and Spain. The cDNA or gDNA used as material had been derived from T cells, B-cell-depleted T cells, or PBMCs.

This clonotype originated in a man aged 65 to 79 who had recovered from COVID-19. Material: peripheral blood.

The CDR3 here is CASSPAGNTEAFF. CDR3 in DNA: TGCGCCAGCAGTCCCGCAGGGAACACTGAAGCTTTCTTT. The chain joins TRBV5-1 to TRBJ1-1, with unresolved D. Trimming took off 5 bases at V and 1 base at J, with 9 bases between the two ends. The germline V gene has CDR1 SGHRS and CDR2 YFSETQ. This CDR3 is built from 13 residues.